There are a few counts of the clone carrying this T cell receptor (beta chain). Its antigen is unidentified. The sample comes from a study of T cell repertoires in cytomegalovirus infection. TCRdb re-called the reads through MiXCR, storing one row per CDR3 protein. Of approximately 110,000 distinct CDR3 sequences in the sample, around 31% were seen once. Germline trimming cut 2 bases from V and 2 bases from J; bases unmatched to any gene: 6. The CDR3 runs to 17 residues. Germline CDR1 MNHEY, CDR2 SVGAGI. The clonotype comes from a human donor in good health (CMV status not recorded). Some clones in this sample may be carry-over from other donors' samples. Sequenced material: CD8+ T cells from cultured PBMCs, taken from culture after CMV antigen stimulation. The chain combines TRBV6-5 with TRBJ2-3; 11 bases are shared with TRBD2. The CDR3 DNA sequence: TGTGCCAGCAGTTACGCGACTAGCGGGGAGTACACAGATACGCAGTATTTT. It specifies CASSYATSGEYTDTQYF.